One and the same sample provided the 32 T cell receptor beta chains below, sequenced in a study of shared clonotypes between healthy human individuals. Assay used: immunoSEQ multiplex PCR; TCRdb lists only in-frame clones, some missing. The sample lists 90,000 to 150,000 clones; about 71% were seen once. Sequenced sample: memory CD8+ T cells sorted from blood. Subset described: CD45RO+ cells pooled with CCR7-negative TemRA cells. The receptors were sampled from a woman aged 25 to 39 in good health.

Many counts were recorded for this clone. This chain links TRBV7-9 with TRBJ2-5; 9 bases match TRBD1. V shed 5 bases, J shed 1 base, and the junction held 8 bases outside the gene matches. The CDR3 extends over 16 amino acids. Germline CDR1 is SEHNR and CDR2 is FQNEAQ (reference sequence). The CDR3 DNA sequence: TGTGCCAGCAGCCCCAGGACAGGGGTCGGCCAAGAGACCCAGTACTTC. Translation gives CASSPRTGVGQETQYF.

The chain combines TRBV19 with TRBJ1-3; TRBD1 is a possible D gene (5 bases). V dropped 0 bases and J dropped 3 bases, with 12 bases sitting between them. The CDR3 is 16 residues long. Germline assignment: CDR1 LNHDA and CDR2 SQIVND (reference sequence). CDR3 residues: CASSIDVTGLGNTIYF. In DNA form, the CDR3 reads TGTGCCAGTAGTATAGACGTCACGGGGCTTGGAAACACCATATATTTT.

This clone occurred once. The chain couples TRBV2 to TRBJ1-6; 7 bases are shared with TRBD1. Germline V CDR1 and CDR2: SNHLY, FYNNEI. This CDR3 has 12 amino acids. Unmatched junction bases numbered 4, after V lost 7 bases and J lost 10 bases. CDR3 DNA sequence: TGTGCCAGCACTAGGGGGCTCTCACCCCTCCACTTT. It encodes CASTRGLSPLHF.

The CDR3 coding sequence is TGTGCCAGCAGCCCGGGACAGAACACTGAAGCTTTCTTT. This sequence encodes CASSPGQNTEAFF. V and J are TRBV5-4 and TRBJ1-1; D is perhaps TRBD1 (6 bases). The germline V and J ends were trimmed by 4 bases and 1 base, with 8 bases remaining between them. Germline CDR1 reads SGHNT; CDR2 reads YYREEE (reference sequence). The CDR3 contains 13 residues.

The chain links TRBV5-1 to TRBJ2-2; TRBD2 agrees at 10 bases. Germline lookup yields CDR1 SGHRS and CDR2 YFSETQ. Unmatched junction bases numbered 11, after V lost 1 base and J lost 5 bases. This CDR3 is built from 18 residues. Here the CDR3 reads CASSLLVVSGRLTGELFF. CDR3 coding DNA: TGCGCCAGCAGCTTGTTAGTAGTTAGCGGGAGGTTGACCGGGGAGCTGTTTTTT.

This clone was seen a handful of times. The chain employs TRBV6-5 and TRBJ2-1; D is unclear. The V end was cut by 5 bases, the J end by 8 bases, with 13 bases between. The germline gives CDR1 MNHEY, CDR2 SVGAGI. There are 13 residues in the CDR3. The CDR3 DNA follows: TGTGCCAGCAGTGCCCTACTAAGGGATGAGCAGTTCTTC. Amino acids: CASSALLRDEQFF.

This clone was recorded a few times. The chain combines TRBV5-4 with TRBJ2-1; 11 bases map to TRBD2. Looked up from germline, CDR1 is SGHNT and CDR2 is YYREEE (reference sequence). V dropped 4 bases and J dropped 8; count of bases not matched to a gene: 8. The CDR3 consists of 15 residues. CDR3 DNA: TGTGCCAGCAGCCGCTTACTAGCGGGAGTTCATGAGCAGTTCTTC. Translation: CASSRLLAGVHEQFF.

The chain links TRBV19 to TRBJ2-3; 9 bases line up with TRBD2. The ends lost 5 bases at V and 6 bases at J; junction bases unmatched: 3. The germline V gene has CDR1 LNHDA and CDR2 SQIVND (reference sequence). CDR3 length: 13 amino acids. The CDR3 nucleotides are TGTGCCAGTAGTCAGCGGGAGGTGGATACGCAGTATTTT. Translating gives CASSQREVDTQYF.

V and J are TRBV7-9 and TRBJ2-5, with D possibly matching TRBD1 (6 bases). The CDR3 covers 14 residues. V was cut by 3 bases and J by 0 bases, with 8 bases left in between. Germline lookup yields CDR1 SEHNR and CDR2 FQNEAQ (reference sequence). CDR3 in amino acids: CASSFGDNQETQYF. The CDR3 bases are TGTGCCAGCAGCTTTGGGGACAACCAAGAGACCCAGTACTTC.

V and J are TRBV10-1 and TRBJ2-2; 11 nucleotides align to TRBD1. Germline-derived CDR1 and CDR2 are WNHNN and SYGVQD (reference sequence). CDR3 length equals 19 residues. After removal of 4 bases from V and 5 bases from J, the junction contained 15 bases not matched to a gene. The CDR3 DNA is TGCGCCAGCAGTGCAGTAAGCGGGACAGGGGGGTTGGTTACCGGGGAGCTGTTTTTT. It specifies CASSAVSGTGGLVTGELFF.

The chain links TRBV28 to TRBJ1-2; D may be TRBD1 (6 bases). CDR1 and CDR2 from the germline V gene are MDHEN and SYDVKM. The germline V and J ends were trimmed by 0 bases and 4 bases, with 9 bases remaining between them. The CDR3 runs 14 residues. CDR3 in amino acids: CASSLWDRSYGYTF. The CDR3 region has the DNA TGTGCCAGCAGTTTATGGGACAGAAGCTATGGCTACACCTTC.

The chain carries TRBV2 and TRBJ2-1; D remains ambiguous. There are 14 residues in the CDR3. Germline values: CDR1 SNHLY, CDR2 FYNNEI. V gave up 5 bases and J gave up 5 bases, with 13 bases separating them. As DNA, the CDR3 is TGTGCCAGCAGTCCCGTTGGGCGGAACAATGAGCAGTTCTTC. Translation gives CASSPVGRNNEQFF.

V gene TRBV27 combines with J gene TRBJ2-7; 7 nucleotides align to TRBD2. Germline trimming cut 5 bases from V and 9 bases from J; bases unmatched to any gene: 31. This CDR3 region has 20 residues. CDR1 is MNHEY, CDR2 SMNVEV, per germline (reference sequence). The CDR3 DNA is TGTGCCAGCAGTCGGTATCTCGTATTGGGGGGGTTGGATCATGATGGCGGGCAGTACTTC. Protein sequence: CASSRYLVLGGLDHDGGQYF.

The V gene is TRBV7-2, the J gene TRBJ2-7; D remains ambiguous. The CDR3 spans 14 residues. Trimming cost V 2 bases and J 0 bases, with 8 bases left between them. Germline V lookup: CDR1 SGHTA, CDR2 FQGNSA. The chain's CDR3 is CASSLPHNSYEQYF. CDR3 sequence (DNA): TGTGCCAGCAGCTTACCCCACAACTCCTACGAGCAGTACTTC.

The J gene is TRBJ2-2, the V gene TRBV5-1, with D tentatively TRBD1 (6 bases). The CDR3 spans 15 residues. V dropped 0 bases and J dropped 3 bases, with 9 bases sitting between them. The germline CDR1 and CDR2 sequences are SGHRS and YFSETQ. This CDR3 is CASSLADRDTGELFF. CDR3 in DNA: TGCGCCAGCAGCTTGGCGGACAGAGACACCGGGGAGCTGTTTTTT.

The CDR3 sequence: CASSLVGVGAQHF. CDR3 sequence (DNA): TGCGCCAGCAGCTTGGTGGGCGTAGGGGCCCAGCATTTT. The V gene is TRBV5-1, the J gene TRBJ1-5, with D maybe TRBD1 (5 bases). Per the germline V gene, CDR1 is SGHRS and CDR2 is YFSETQ. V lost 0 bases, J lost 11 bases, and 12 bases lay in between. CDR3 length equals 13 residues.

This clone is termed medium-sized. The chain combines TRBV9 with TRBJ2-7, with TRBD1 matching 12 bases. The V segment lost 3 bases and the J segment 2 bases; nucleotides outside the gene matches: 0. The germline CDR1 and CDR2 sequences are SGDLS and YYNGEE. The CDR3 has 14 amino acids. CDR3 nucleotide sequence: TGTGCCAGCAGCGGGGACAGGGGGCCCTACGAGCAGTACTTC. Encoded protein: CASSGDRGPYEQYF.

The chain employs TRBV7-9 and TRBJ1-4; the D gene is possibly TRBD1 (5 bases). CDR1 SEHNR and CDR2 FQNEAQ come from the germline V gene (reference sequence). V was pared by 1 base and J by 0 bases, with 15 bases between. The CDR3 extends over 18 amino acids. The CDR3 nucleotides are TGTGCCAGCAGCTTAGGGTGGCAGGGAATACCAACTAATGAAAAACTGTTTTTT. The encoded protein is CASSLGWQGIPTNEKLFF.

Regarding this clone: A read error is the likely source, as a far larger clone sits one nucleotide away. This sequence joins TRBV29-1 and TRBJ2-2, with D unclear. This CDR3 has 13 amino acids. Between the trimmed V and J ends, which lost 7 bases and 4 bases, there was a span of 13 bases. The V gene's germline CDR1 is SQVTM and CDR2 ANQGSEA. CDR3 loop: CSARSLSTGELFF. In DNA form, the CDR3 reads TGCAGCGCCCGATCTCTGAGCACCGGGGAGCTGTTTTTT.

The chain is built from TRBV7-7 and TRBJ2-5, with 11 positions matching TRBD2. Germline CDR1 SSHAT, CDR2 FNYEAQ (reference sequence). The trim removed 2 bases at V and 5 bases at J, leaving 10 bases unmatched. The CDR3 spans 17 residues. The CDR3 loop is CASSLRPLTSGEETQYF. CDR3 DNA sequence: TGTGCCAGCAGCTTACGCCCCTTGACTAGCGGGGAGGAGACCCAGTACTTC.

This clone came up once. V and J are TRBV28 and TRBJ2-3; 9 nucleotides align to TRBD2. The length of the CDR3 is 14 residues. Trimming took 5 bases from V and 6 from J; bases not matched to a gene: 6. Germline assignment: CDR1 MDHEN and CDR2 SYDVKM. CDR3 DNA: TGTGCCAGCAGTCAGCTAGCGGGATTTGATACGCAGTATTTT. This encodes CASSQLAGFDTQYF. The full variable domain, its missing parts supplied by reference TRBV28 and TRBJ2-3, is DVKVTQSSRYLVKRTGEKVFLECVQDMDHENMFWYRQDPGLGLRLIYFSYDVKMKEKGDIPEGYSVSREKKERFSLILESASTNQTSMYLCASSQLAGFDTQYFGPGTRLTVL.

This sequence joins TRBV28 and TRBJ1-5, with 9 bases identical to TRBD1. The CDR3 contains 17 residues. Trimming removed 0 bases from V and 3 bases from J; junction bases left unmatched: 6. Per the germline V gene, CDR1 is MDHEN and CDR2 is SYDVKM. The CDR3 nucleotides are TGTGCCAGCAGTTTATGGAAATGGGACAGGGACAATCAGCCCCAGCATTTT. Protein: CASSLWKWDRDNQPQHF.

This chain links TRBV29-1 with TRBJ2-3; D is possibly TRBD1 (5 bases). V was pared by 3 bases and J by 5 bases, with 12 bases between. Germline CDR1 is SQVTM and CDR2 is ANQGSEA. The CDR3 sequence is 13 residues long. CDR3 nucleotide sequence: TGCAGCGTTGAGAGACAGACAAAAGATACGCAGTATTTT. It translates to CSVERQTKDTQYF.

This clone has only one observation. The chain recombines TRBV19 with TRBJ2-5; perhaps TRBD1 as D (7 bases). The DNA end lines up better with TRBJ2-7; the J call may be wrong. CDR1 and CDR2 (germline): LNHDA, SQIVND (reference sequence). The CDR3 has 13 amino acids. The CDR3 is CARRGLAHYEQYF. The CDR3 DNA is TGTGCCAGGAGGGGGCTAGCGCACTACGAGCAGTACTTC.

This CDR3 is CASSLGLAGISTDTQYF. DNA of the CDR3: TGTGCCAGCAGCTTAGGACTAGCGGGCATTAGCACAGATACGCAGTATTTT. This rearrangement joins TRBV7-2 to TRBJ2-3, with 10 bases matching TRBD2. The V segment lost 1 base and the J segment 0 bases; nucleotides outside the gene matches: 4. Germline loops: CDR1 SGHTA, CDR2 FQGNSA. The CDR3 runs to 17 residues.

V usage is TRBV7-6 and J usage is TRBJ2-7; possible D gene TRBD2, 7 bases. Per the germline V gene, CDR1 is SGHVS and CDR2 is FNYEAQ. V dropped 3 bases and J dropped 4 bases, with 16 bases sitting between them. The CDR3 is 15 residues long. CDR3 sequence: CASSFFGGLGYEQYF. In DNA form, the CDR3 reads TGTGCCAGCAGCTTTTTCGGGGGGCTGGGATACGAGCAGTACTTC.

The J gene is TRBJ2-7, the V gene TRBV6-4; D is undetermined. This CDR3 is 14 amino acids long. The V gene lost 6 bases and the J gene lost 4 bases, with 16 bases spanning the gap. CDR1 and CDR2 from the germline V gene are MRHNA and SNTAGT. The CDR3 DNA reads TGTGCCAGCAGCCGCAGGATTCCTAGTTACGAGCAGTACTTC. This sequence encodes CASSRRIPSYEQYF.

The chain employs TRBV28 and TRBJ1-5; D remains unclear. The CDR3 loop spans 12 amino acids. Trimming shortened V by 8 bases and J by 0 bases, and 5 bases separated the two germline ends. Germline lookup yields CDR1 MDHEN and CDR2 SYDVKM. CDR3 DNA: TGTGCCAGCCAAGATAGCAATCAGCCCCAGCATTTT. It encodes CASQDSNQPQHF.

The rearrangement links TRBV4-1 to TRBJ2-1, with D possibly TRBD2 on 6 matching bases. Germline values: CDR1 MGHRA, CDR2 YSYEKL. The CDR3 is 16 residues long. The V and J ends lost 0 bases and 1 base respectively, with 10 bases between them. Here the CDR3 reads CASSQEVAVSYNEQFF. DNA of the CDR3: TGCGCCAGCAGCCAAGAAGTAGCGGTTTCCTACAATGAGCAGTTCTTC.

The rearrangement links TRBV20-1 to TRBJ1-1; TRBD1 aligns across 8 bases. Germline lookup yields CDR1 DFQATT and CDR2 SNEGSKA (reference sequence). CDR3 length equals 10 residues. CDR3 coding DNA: TGCAACACAGGGGGTCATGGAGCTTTCTTT. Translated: CNTGGHGAFF.

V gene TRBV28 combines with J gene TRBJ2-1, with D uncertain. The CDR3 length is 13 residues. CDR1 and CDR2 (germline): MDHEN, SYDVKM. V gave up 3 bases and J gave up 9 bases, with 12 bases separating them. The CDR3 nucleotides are TGTGCCAGCAGTTTTTTGGGTTTCGGTGAGCAGTTCTTC. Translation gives CASSFLGFGEQFF.

The CDR3 reads CASSLIFEDRGASYTF. The CDR3 nucleotides are TGTGCCAGCAGCTTGATCTTTGAGGACAGGGGAGCGAGCTACACCTTC. This chain joins TRBV5-4 and TRBJ1-2, with TRBD1 matching 9 bases. CDR1 and CDR2 from the germline V gene are SGHNT and YYREEE (reference sequence). The CDR3 is made up of 16 amino acids. V shed 1 base, J shed 9 bases, and the junction held 13 bases outside the gene matches.